The 18 T cell receptor beta chains in this list originate from one sample, sequenced in a study of blood T cell repertoires in COVID-19. Only in-frame clones appear in the TCRdb table, and some are missing; sequencing was by immunoSEQ multiplex PCR. The data contain a few hundred thousand clones, roughly 85% of them seen just once; the ten biggest clones take up approximately 3.7%. Sequenced input: peripheral blood. These receptors originate from a woman aged 18-30 years with acute or convalescent COVID-19.

This chain connects TRBV2 to TRBJ1-2, with D maybe TRBD1 (6 bases). Germline V CDR1 and CDR2: SNHLY, FYNNEI. The CDR3 totals 15 residues. V dropped 6 bases and J dropped 4 bases, with 18 bases sitting between them. As DNA, the CDR3 is TGTGCCAGCAGGGGGGCCGAGGGGTTATCCTATGGCTACACCTTC. This gives the protein CASRGAEGLSYGYTF.

This clone was recorded once. This rearrangement joins TRBV27 to TRBJ2-1; D is perhaps TRBD1 (5 bases). V was trimmed by 1 base and J by 8 bases, leaving 27 bases between them. CDR1 and CDR2 from the germline V gene are MNHEY and SMNVEV (reference sequence). This CDR3 region has 19 residues. CDR3 in DNA: TGTGCCAGCAGTTTATTGGGGCCTGGGCGCAGCTACCTTTGGGATGAGCAGTTCTTC. Translating gives CASSLLGPGRSYLWDEQFF.

This chain uses TRBV3-1 (or the pseudogene TRBV3-2) with TRBJ1-1; TRBD1 might be the D (6 bases). Per germline, CDR1 LGHDT and CDR2 YNNKEL (reference sequence). Trimming left V 0 bases short and J 6 bases short, with 14 bases between. The CDR3 loop spans 15 amino acids. The CDR3 nucleotides read TGTGCCAGCAGCCAAGAGGGGGGGCGGGGAGCTGAAGCTTTCTTT. Translated, it gives CASSQEGGRGAEAFF.

V gene TRBV11-1 combines with J gene TRBJ2-7; possible D gene TRBD2, 5 bases. CDR3 length: 13 amino acids. Looked up from germline, CDR1 is SGHAT and CDR2 is FQDESV (reference sequence). The V end lost 3 bases, the J end lost 3 bases, and 9 bases lay between the germline ends. CDR3 sequence reads: CASSFSGFYEQYF. The CDR3 DNA reads TGTGCCAGCAGCTTTTCGGGGTTCTACGAGCAGTACTTC.

V gene TRBV20-1 combines with J gene TRBJ2-7; a possible D gene is TRBD2 (6 bases). Between the trimmed V and J ends, which lost 7 bases and 0 bases, there was a span of 7 bases. The CDR3 sequence is 11 residues long. Germline V gene sequence: CDR1 DFQATT, CDR2 SNEGSKA (reference sequence). The CDR3 DNA is TGCAGTGGCGGGGACTCCTACGAGCAGTACTTC. It yields the protein CSGGDSYEQYF.

This chain joins TRBV30 and TRBJ2-7, with 9 bases that match TRBD2. The CDR3 runs 13 residues. The germline gives CDR1 GTSNPN, CDR2 SVGIG (reference sequence). Losses at the gene ends were 4 bases for V and 1 base for J; bases not matched to a gene: 2. The CDR3 DNA is TGTGCCTGGAATAGCGGGGGATCCTACGAGCAGTACTTC. Residues: CAWNSGGSYEQYF.

V is TRBV9 and J is TRBJ1-2; D uncertain. This CDR3 is 13 amino acids long. Trimming left V 4 bases short and J 0 bases short, with 7 bases between. Germline CDR1 reads SGDLS; CDR2 reads YYNGEE. The CDR3 here is CASSPSSNYGYTF. In DNA form, the CDR3 reads TGTGCCAGCAGCCCAAGCTCTAACTATGGCTACACCTTC.

Concerning this clone: This sample also contains other DNA sequences that code for the same CDR3. The chain employs TRBV9 and TRBJ2-3, with D possibly TRBD2 on 6 matching bases. CDR1 SGDLS and CDR2 YYNGEE come from the germline V gene. Trimming pared 2 bases from V and 3 bases from J, leaving 10 bases between. CDR3 length: 14 amino acids. The CDR3, as DNA: TGTGCCAGCAGCGTTGGGACTGGGACAGATACGCAGTATTTT. Amino acid sequence: CASSVGTGTDTQYF.

The chain recombines TRBV7-8 with TRBJ2-5; a possible D gene is TRBD1 (5 bases). Germline V CDR1 and CDR2: SGHVS, FQNEAQ. The CDR3 has 13 residues. With 1 base removed from V and 4 bases from J, the gap between germline ends came to 7 bases. CDR3: CASSLGQLETQYF. The CDR3 DNA reads TGTGCCAGCAGCTTAGGACAGTTAGAGACCCAGTACTTC.

V is TRBV14 and J is TRBJ1-1; D call uncertain. Germline values: CDR1 SGHDN, CDR2 FVKESK. The V gene lost 1 base and the J gene lost 4 bases, with 13 bases spanning the gap. This CDR3 has 15 residues. CDR3 sequence: CASSQVVEVPTEAFF. The CDR3 bases are TGTGCCAGCAGCCAAGTGGTTGAGGTCCCCACTGAAGCTTTCTTT. The entire variable domain, with the rest obtained from reference TRBV14 and TRBJ1-1, is as follows: EAGVTQFPSHSVIEKGQTVTLRCDPISGHDNLYWYRRVMGKEIKFLLHFVKESKQDESGMPNNRFLAERTGGTYSTLKVQPAELEDSGVYFCASSQVVEVPTEAFFGQGTRLTVV.

V usage is TRBV3-1 (or the pseudogene TRBV3-2) and J usage is TRBJ1-1; D is unclear. The V gene's germline CDR1 is LGHDT and CDR2 YNNKEL (reference sequence). The CDR3 runs to 14 residues. V was clipped by 0 bases and J by 10 bases, with 15 bases between them. The CDR3, as DNA: TGTGCCAGCAGCCAAGATATCGAGGATCGCGGAGCTTTCTTT. Its protein product is CASSQDIEDRGAFF.

Comments on this clone: The sample has other DNA sequences that encode this CDR3 too. J is TRBJ2-7 and V is TRBV5-6; no reliable D call. Germline-derived CDR1 and CDR2 are SGHDT and YYEEEE. The CDR3 runs to 12 residues. Trimming stripped 1 base from V and 3 bases from J, with 5 bases between. The CDR3 loop is CASSLQVYEQYF. CDR3 nucleotides: TGTGCCAGCAGCTTGCAGGTCTACGAGCAGTACTTC.

The J gene is TRBJ2-7, the V gene TRBV11-2; 8 bases line up with TRBD1. Germline V gene sequence: CDR1 SGHAT, CDR2 FQNNGV. The CDR3 length is 15 residues. V shed 5 bases, J shed 3 bases, and the junction held 9 bases outside the gene matches. The CDR3 nucleotides read TGTGCCAGCAGCCCCCGGACAGGGATAAACTACGAGCAGTACTTC. Translated: CASSPRTGINYEQYF.

V is TRBV3-1 (or the pseudogene TRBV3-2) and J is TRBJ2-7; 10 bases line up with TRBD1. This CDR3 region has 15 residues. The V segment lost 4 bases and the J segment 4 bases; nucleotides outside the gene matches: 7. Germline V gene sequence: CDR1 LGHDT, CDR2 YNNKEL (reference sequence). In DNA, the CDR3 is TGTGCCAGCAGCCTCTCGACAGGGGGCGTATACGAGCAGTACTTC. It yields the protein CASSLSTGGVYEQYF.

This chain uses TRBV12-5 with TRBJ2-7; the match to TRBD1 covers 9 bases. The V gene's germline CDR1 is LGHNT and CDR2 FRNRAP. This CDR3 region has 14 residues. After removal of 5 bases from V and 4 bases from J, the junction contained 6 bases not matched to a gene. The CDR3 coding sequence is TGTGCTAGTGGTGTCGGGACAGGGTCATACGAGCAGTACTTC. The encoded protein is CASGVGTGSYEQYF.

This chain links TRBV11-2 with TRBJ1-2, with unresolved D. The germline CDR1 and CDR2 sequences are SGHAT and FQNNGV. Trimming pared 1 base from V and 4 bases from J, leaving 13 bases between. The CDR3 covers 15 residues. Here the CDR3 reads CASSLGSPGVYGYTF. In nucleotides, the CDR3 is TGTGCCAGCAGCTTAGGAAGTCCAGGCGTCTATGGCTACACCTTC.

This chain connects TRBV4-2 to TRBJ1-2; TRBD1 matches at 9 bases. Unmatched junction bases numbered 5, after V lost 0 bases and J lost 6 bases. CDR1 and CDR2 (germline): LGHNA, YNFKEQ. The CDR3 length is 15 residues. The CDR3 is CASSQEGQGQDGYTF. CDR3 nucleotides: TGTGCCAGCAGCCAAGAGGGACAGGGCCAGGATGGCTACACCTTC.

This sequence joins TRBV29-1 and TRBJ1-1; tentatively, D is TRBD1 (5 bases). The CDR3 is 11 amino acids. Germline V CDR1 and CDR2: SQVTM, ANQGSEA. V shed 6 bases and J shed 0 bases, with 5 bases lying between them. The CDR3 region has the DNA TGCAGCGTGACAGTGAACACTGAAGCTTTCTTT. It yields the protein CSVTVNTEAFF. Drawing the rest from reference TRBV29-1 and TRBJ1-1, the complete variable domain is SAVISQKPSRDICQRGTSLTIQCQVDSQVTMMFWYRQQPGQSLTLIATANQGSEATYESGFVIDKFPISRPNLTFSTLTVSNMSPEDSSIYLCSVTVNTEAFFGQGTRLTVV.